This TCR beta chain is drawn from a study of blood T cell repertoires in COVID-19. Method: immunoSEQ multiplex PCR; TCRdb's copy keeps in-frame clones and lacks some. The sample shows approximately 150,000 clones, roughly 80% of them seen only once. This CDR3 is built from 16 residues. The V gene's germline CDR1 is MNHEY and CDR2 SMNVEV (reference sequence). J gave up 3 bases and V 7 bases, and 13 bases lay outside the gene matches. The origin of this receptor is an elderly woman with acute or convalescent COVID-19. The genes are TRBV27 and TRBJ2-7, with TRBD2 matching over 9 bases. Material for sequencing was peripheral blood. Here the CDR3 reads CASTGSGRLGRYEQYF. The CDR3 coding sequence is TGTGCCAGCACCGGTAGCGGGAGACTAGGTCGCTACGAGCAGTACTTC.